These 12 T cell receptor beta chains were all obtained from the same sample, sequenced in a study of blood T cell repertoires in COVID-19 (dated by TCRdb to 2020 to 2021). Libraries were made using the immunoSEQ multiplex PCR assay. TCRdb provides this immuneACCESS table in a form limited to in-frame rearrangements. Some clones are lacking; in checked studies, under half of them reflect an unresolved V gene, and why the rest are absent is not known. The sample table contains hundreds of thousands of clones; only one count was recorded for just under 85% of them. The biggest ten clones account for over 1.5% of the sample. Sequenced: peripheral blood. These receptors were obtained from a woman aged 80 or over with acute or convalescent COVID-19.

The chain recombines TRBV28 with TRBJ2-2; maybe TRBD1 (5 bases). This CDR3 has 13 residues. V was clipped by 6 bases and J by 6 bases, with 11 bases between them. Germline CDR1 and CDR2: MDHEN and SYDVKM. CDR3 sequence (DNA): TGTGCCAGCAGCCCAGGGTGGGCCGGGGAGCTGTTTTTT. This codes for CASSPGWAGELFF.

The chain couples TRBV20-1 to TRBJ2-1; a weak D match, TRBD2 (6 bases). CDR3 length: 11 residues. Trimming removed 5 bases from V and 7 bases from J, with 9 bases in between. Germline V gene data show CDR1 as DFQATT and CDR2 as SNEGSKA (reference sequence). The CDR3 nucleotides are TGCAGTGCTTCCCGGGGGAATGAGCAGTTCTTC. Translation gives CSASRGNEQFF.

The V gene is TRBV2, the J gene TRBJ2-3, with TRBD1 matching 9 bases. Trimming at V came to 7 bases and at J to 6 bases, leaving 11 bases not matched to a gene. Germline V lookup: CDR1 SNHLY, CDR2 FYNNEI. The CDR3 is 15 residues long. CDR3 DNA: TGTGCCAGCAACACACAGGGGGCGGGCGGGGATACGCAGTATTTT. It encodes CASNTQGAGGDTQYF.

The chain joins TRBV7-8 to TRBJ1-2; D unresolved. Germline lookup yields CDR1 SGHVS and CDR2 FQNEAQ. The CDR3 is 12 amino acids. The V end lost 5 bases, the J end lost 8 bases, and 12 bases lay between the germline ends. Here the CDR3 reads CASSPYFGGYTF. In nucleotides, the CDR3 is TGTGCCAGCAGCCCCTATTTCGGGGGCTACACCTTC.

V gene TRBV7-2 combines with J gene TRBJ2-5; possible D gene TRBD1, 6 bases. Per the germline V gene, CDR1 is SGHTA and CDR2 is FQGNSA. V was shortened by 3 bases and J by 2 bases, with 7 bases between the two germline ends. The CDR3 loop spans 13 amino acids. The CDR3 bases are TGTGCCAGCAGCTTTGGACAGCAAGAGACCCAGTACTTC. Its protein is CASSFGQQETQYF.

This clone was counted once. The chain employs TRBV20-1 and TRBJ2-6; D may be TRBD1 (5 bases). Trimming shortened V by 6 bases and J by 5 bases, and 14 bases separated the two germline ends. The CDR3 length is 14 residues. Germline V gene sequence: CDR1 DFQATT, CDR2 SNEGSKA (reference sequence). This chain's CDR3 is CSASAGNRANVLTF. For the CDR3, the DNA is TGCAGTGCCAGTGCAGGGAATAGGGCCAACGTCCTGACTTTC.

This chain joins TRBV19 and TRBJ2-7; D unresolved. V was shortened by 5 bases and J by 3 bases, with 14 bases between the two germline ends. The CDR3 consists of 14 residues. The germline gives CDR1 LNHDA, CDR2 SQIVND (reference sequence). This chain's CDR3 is CASSLEYPNYEQYF. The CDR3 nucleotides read TGTGCCAGTAGTCTGGAGTACCCAAACTACGAGCAGTACTTC.

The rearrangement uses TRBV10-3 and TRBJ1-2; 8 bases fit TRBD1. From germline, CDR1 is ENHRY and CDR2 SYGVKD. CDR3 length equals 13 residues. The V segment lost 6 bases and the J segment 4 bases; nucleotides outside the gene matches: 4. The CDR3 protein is CAIREDRAYGYTF. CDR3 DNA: TGTGCCATCAGGGAGGACAGGGCCTATGGCTACACCTTC.

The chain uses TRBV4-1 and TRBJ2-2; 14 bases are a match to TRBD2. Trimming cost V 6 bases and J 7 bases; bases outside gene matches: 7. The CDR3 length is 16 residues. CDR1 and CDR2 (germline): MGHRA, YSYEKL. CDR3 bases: TGCGCCAGCAGGCGACTAGCGGGAGGGCCCGGCGGGGAGCTGTTTTTT. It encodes CASRRLAGGPGGELFF.

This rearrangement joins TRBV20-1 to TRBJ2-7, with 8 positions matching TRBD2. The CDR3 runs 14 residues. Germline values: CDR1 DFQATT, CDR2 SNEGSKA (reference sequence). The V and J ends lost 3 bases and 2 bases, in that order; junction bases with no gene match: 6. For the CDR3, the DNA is TGCAGTGCTAGTTCGCTAGCGGGTGCCTACGAGCAGTACTTC. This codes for CSASSLAGAYEQYF.

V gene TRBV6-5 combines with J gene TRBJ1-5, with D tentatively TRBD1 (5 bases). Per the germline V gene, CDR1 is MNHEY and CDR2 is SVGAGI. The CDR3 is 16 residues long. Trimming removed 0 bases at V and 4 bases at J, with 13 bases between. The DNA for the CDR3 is TGTGCCAGCAGTTACTCTGGGGCAGGCGCGAATCAGCCCCAGCATTTT. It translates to CASSYSGAGANQPQHF.

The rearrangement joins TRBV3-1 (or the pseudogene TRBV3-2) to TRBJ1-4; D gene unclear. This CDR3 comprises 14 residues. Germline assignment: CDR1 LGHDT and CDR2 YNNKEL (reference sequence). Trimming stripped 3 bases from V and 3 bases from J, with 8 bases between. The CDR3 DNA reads TGTGCCAGCAGCCAGTCAATAGCTAATGAAAAACTGTTTTTT. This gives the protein CASSQSIANEKLFF.